This T cell receptor beta chain was retrieved from a study of blood T cell repertoires in COVID-19. Study background: COVID-19 samples collected from the United States, Italy and Spain covered acute and convalescent phases. Sources were T cells, B-cell-depleted T cells, or PBMCs; the material itself was cDNA or gDNA.

V lost 4 bases to trimming and J lost 3 bases; unmatched junction nucleotides: 8. The CDR3 totals 15 residues. Germline lookup yields CDR1 LNHDA and CDR2 SQIVND (reference sequence). TCRdb's copy holds only in-frame clones and misses some; the assay was immunoSEQ multiplex PCR. The sample contains some 42,000 clones, 89% of which appear only once. V usage is TRBV19 and J usage is TRBJ2-7; 8 bases match TRBD1. The origin of this receptor is a human donor in a cohort sampled during active COVID-19. The sequencing sample was made of peripheral blood. The CDR3 is CASSTDRGKSYEQYF. CDR3 DNA sequence: TGTGCCAGTAGTACAGACAGGGGCAAGAGCTACGAGCAGTACTTC.